These 16 T cell receptor beta chains were sequenced from one sample in a study of shared clonotypes between healthy human individuals. The method was immunoSEQ multiplex PCR; TCRdb's version includes in-frame clones alone and lacks a portion of them. The data show roughly 450,000 clones, 70% to 80% seen once. The sample consisted of PBMCs. All receptors come from a woman between 40 and 55 years old in good health. Some clones in this sample may be carry-over from other donors' samples.

This clone was counted between two and nine times. J is TRBJ1-1 and V is TRBV5-1; 7 bases are a match to TRBD1. CDR3 length: 11 residues. The V gene end was trimmed by 5 bases and the J gene end by 7 bases; junction bases not matched to a gene: 2. Germline CDR1 reads SGHRS; CDR2 reads YFSETQ. The CDR3 sequence is CASSRDSEAFF. Written as DNA, the CDR3 is TGCGCCAGCAGTCGGGACAGTGAAGCTTTCTTT.

This clone was found many times. The chain recombines TRBV15 with TRBJ2-5; D possibly corresponds to TRBD2 (5 bases). The CDR3 loop spans 16 amino acids. V gave up 1 base and J gave up 4 bases, with 16 bases separating them. Germline CDR1 reads LNHNV; CDR2 reads YYDKDF (reference sequence). Here the CDR3 DNA reads TGTGCCACCAGCAGAGCCCGATTACCTCGGGGAGAGACCCAGTACTTC. Protein sequence: CATSRARLPRGETQYF.

The V gene is TRBV23-1, the J gene TRBJ2-7, with 9 bases matching TRBD2. TRBV23-1 is filed as an ORF, its function uncertain. The CDR3 spans 15 residues. The ends lost 0 bases at V and 7 bases at J; junction bases unmatched: 7. The CDR3 is CASSQSGSGRLEQYF. The CDR3, as DNA: TGCGCCAGCAGTCAATCCGGAAGCGGGAGGTTGGAGCAGTACTTC.

The rearrangement joins TRBV7-8 to TRBJ1-1; 7 bases agree with TRBD1. V lost 6 bases to trimming and J lost 1 base; unmatched junction nucleotides: 5. The CDR3 contains 14 residues. Germline CDR1 is SGHVS and CDR2 is FQNEAQ. In DNA form, the CDR3 reads TGTGCCAGCAGTCCCGGGACAGCGAACACTGAAGCTTTCTTT. As protein: CASSPGTANTEAFF.

Notes on this clone: Other DNA sequences in this sample translate to the same CDR3. The J gene is TRBJ2-6, the V gene TRBV4-3; D remains ambiguous. This CDR3 contains 16 residues. The germline V and J ends were trimmed by 0 bases and 0 bases, with 6 bases remaining between them. The germline V gene has CDR1 LGHNA and CDR2 YSLEER. As DNA, the CDR3 is TGCGCCAGCAGCCAAGAGGTGGGCTCTGGGGCCAACGTCCTGACTTTC. Protein: CASSQEVGSGANVLTF.

The rearrangement joins TRBV19 to TRBJ2-1, with 8 bases fitting TRBD2. CDR1 is LNHDA, CDR2 SQIVND, per germline (reference sequence). Trimming took 6 bases from V and 12 from J; bases not matched to a gene: 10. This CDR3 contains 13 residues. CDR3 in DNA: TGTGCCAGTAGCCCTTCAACGCTAGCGGGGCAGTTCTTC. This sequence encodes CASSPSTLAGQFF.

The rearrangement uses TRBV27 and TRBJ2-2; the D is unclear. CDR1 and CDR2 (germline): MNHEY, SMNVEV (reference sequence). The CDR3 loop spans 14 amino acids. V was pared by 2 bases and J by 7 bases, with 11 bases between. CDR3 sequence: CASSLLPHIGELFF. CDR3 sequence (DNA): TGTGCCAGCAGTTTACTACCCCATATCGGGGAGCTGTTTTTT.

The V gene is TRBV5-8, the J gene TRBJ1-5; 9 nucleotides align to TRBD1. Germline V CDR1 and CDR2: SGHTS, YDEGEE. The CDR3 is 15 residues long. Unmatched junction bases numbered 4, after V lost 4 bases and J lost 2 bases. CDR3 nucleotide sequence: TGTGCCAGCAGCGATCGGACAGGGGGCAATCAGCCCCAGCATTTT. It yields the protein CASSDRTGGNQPQHF. Filled out from reference TRBV5-8 and TRBJ1-5, the complete variable domain reads EAGVTQSPTHLIKTRGQQATLRCSPISGHTSVYWYQQALGLGLQFLLWYDEGEERNRGNFPPRFSGRQFPNYSSELNVNALELEDSALYLCASSDRTGGNQPQHFGDGTRLSIL.

V gene TRBV27 combines with J gene TRBJ1-2; 7 bases fit TRBD1. The CDR3 is 12 residues long. V lost 6 bases and J lost 8; bases outside the gene matches: 6. In germline, CDR1 is MNHEY, CDR2 SMNVEV (reference sequence). CDR3 coding DNA: TGTGCCAGCAGGGACCAGGGGGGGGGCTACACCTTC. Protein sequence: CASRDQGGGYTF.

The chain carries TRBV9 and TRBJ2-1; 10 bases are shared with TRBD2. Germline V gene sequence: CDR1 SGDLS, CDR2 YYNGEE. The length of the CDR3 is 15 residues. V lost 0 bases and J lost 9; bases outside the gene matches: 6. The CDR3 here is CASSVVVAGGGEQFF. In DNA form, the CDR3 reads TGTGCCAGCAGCGTAGTGGTAGCGGGAGGAGGTGAGCAGTTCTTC.

This sequence joins TRBV27 and TRBJ1-2; no reliable D call. In germline, CDR1 is MNHEY, CDR2 SMNVEV (reference sequence). Trimming removed 4 bases at V and 2 bases at J, with 11 bases between. The CDR3 covers 14 residues. In nucleotides, the CDR3 is TGTGCCAGCAGTTCCATAGGAACCAACTATGGCTACACCTTC. Translating gives CASSSIGTNYGYTF.

This clone came up a few times. The V gene is TRBV11-3, the J gene TRBJ2-7, with 14 nucleotides matching TRBD2. The CDR3 runs 15 residues. The germline V gene has CDR1 SGHNT and CDR2 YENEEA. Trimming removed 1 base from V and 6 bases from J; junction bases left unmatched: 2. The CDR3 here is CASSLGGLAGGEQYF. The CDR3 nucleotides are TGTGCCAGCAGCTTAGGTGGACTAGCGGGAGGCGAGCAGTACTTC.

The chain employs TRBV10-3 and TRBJ2-6; TRBD2 might be the D (5 bases). Germline CDR1 ENHRY, CDR2 SYGVKD. The CDR3 spans 16 residues. With 6 bases removed from V and 0 bases from J, the gap between germline ends came to 12 bases. CDR3 protein: CAISGSVNSGANVLTF. The CDR3 DNA follows: TGTGCCATCAGCGGTAGCGTCAACTCTGGGGCCAACGTCCTGACTTTC.

This clone was recorded once. V is TRBV7-2 and J is TRBJ2-7, with 8 bases matching TRBD2. The J segment lost 5 bases and the V segment lost 7 bases, leaving 10 bases of the junction unmatched. The CDR3 is 14 amino acids. Germline CDR1 is SGHTA and CDR2 is FQGNSA. This CDR3 is CASNNGRARNEQYF. The DNA of the CDR3 is TGTGCCAGCAATAACGGGAGGGCCAGGAACGAGCAGTACTTC. Full variable domain (remainder filled in from reference TRBV7-2 and TRBJ2-7): GAGVSQSPSNKVTEKGKDVELRCDPISGHTALYWYRQSLGQGLEFLIYFQGNSAPDKSGLPSDRFSAERTGGSVSTLTIQRTQQEDSAVYLCASNNGRARNEQYFGPGTRLTVT.

This chain links TRBV27 with TRBJ2-5; 8 nucleotides match TRBD1. From germline, CDR1 is MNHEY and CDR2 SMNVEV (reference sequence). The CDR3 loop spans 17 amino acids. V lost 5 bases to trimming and J lost 1 base; unmatched junction nucleotides: 12. This CDR3 is CASSENVRTGPQETQYF. The CDR3 DNA follows: TGTGCCAGCAGTGAAAATGTCCGGACAGGGCCCCAAGAGACCCAGTACTTC.

This chain uses TRBV11-3 with TRBJ2-3; maybe TRBD1 (5 bases). Germline V gene sequence: CDR1 SGHNT, CDR2 YENEEA. Trimming took off 0 bases at V and 2 bases at J, with 9 bases between the two ends. This CDR3 has 15 amino acids. The CDR3 spells CASSLEGRDTDTQYF. Here the CDR3 DNA reads TGTGCCAGCAGCTTAGAGGGCAGGGACACAGATACGCAGTATTTT. Together with reference TRBV11-3 and TRBJ2-3, the CDR3 gives the full variable domain: EAGVVQSPRYKIIEKKQPVAFWCNPISGHNTLYWYLQNLGQGPELLIRYENEEAVDDSQLPKDRFSAERLKGVDSTLKIQPAELGDSAVYLCASSLEGRDTDTQYFGPGTRLTVL.